The 28 T cell receptor beta chains below were found in one sample sequenced in a study of blood T cells in healthy people across ages. A second PCR of 7 to 11 cycles used a sample-barcoded 5' primer and a J-beta primer mix. TCRdb reprocessed the 5' RACE reads via MiXCR and lists one record per CDR3 protein. The sample holds about 940,000 distinct CDR3 sequences, about 44% seen once. Sequenced material: blood. These receptors originate from a man in his thirties or forties in good health.

This chain joins TRBV28 and TRBJ2-1, with D maybe TRBD2 (6 bases). This CDR3 has 16 amino acids. Germline V gene data show CDR1 as MDHEN and CDR2 as SYDVKM. V lost 7 bases to trimming and J lost 4 bases, with 20 bases between them. The CDR3, as DNA: TGTGCCAGCATTGGACGGGAGACAAGAAATTACAATGAGCAGTTCTTC. It encodes CASIGRETRNYNEQFF.

J is TRBJ1-4 and V is TRBV9; D gene ambiguous. Trimming stripped 1 base from V and 8 bases from J, with 12 bases between. Germline CDR1 and CDR2: SGDLS and YYNGEE. The CDR3 runs to 14 residues. CDR3 sequence: CASSVYGSGEKLFF. The CDR3 nucleotides read TGTGCCAGCAGCGTATACGGCAGTGGGGAAAAACTGTTTTTT.

CDR3 sequence: CSVGVNGDLSGNTIYF. CDR3 nucleotides: TGCAGCGTGGGGGTGAATGGGGACCTCTCTGGAAACACCATATATTTT. The V gene is TRBV29-1, the J gene TRBJ1-3; the D gene is possibly TRBD1 (5 bases). The germline V gene encodes CDR1 SQVTM and CDR2 ANQGSEA. Trimming pared 6 bases from V and 0 bases from J, leaving 18 bases between. This CDR3 comprises 16 residues.

This clonotype was detected many times. The chain uses TRBV27 and TRBJ1-2; D might be TRBD1 (6 bases). The CDR3 has 14 residues. Trimming took off 2 bases at V and 7 bases at J, with 14 bases between the two ends. Looked up from germline, CDR1 is MNHEY and CDR2 is SMNVEV (reference sequence). CDR3 nucleotides: TGTGCCAGCAGTTTAGCTGGGGGGCGCGTTGGCTACACCTTC. Its translation: CASSLAGGRVGYTF.

This clonotype showed up just a few times. The V and J genes are TRBV29-1 and TRBJ2-1; weak D call: TRBD2 (6 bases). V gave up 7 bases and J gave up 4 bases, with 11 bases separating them. The CDR3 has 12 residues. Germline V lookup: CDR1 SQVTM, CDR2 ANQGSEA. The CDR3 sequence is CSGVRGYNEQFF. The DNA for the CDR3 is TGCAGCGGGGTGCGGGGATACAATGAGCAGTTCTTC.

V and J are TRBV7-9 and TRBJ2-5, with D uncertain. V lost 6 bases, J lost 5 bases, and 16 bases lay in between. The CDR3 length is 14 residues. Germline V gives CDR1 SEHNR, CDR2 FQNEAQ (reference sequence). CDR3 coding DNA: TGTGCCAGCAGTCCGGCCTTACCGCTGGAGACCCAGTACTTC. Translating gives CASSPALPLETQYF. The whole variable domain, remainder taken from reference TRBV7-9 and TRBJ2-5, is DTGVSQNPRHKITKRGQNVTFRCDPISEHNRLYWYRQTLGQGPEFLTYFQNEAQLEKSRLLSDRFSAERPKGSFSTLEIQRTEQGDSAMYLCASSPALPLETQYFGPGTRLLVL.

V is TRBV3-1 and J is TRBJ2-7; possibly TRBD1 for D (6 bases). V dropped 4 bases and J dropped 3 bases, with 13 bases sitting between them. The length of the CDR3 is 14 residues. CDR1 is LGHDT, CDR2 YNNKEL, per germline (reference sequence). The CDR3 coding sequence is TGTGCCAGCAGCCTAGGGGACACGGGCTACGAGCAGTACTTC. Translated, it gives CASSLGDTGYEQYF.

The rearrangement links TRBV7-2 to TRBJ1-2; D call uncertain. The germline gives CDR1 SGHTA, CDR2 FQGNSA. The ends were cut back, 0 bases at V and 3 bases at J, with 11 bases in the middle. The CDR3 has 15 residues. CDR3 bases: TGTGCCAGCAGCTTAGCGAAGGCCAGCTACTATGGCTACACCTTC. Its protein product is CASSLAKASYYGYTF. Filled out from reference TRBV7-2 and TRBJ1-2, the complete variable domain reads GAGVSQSPSNKVTEKGKDVELRCDPISGHTALYWYRQSLGQGLEFLIYFQGNSAPDKSGLPSDRFSAERTGGSVSTLTIQRTQQEDSAVYLCASSLAKASYYGYTFGSGTRLTVV.

This chain uses TRBV10-3 with TRBJ2-5; 10 nucleotides match TRBD1. The J call may not be correct, given that the DNA end is closer to TRBJ2-7. CDR1 is ENHRY and CDR2 is SYGVKD in the germline V gene. The CDR3 spans 15 residues. Here the CDR3 DNA reads TGTGCCATCGCTGTCGGGGACAGGGGAGCCTACGAGCAGTACTTC. Its protein product is CAIAVGDRGAYEQYF.

This clonotype was counted only a few times. The CDR3 DNA sequence: TGTGCCAGCAGCCAGGGACACCAGGCCTACAATGAGCAGTTCTTC. Amino acid sequence: CASSQGHQAYNEQFF. The chain combines TRBV3-1 with TRBJ2-1; a weak D match, TRBD1 (6 bases). With 3 bases removed from V and 2 bases from J, the gap between germline ends came to 11 bases. The CDR3 covers 15 residues. Germline values: CDR1 LGHDT, CDR2 YNNKEL (reference sequence).

J is TRBJ2-7 and V is TRBV20-1; 8 nucleotides agree with TRBD2. The V gene end was trimmed by 3 bases and the J gene end by 3 bases; junction bases not matched to a gene: 7. The germline V gene encodes CDR1 DFQATT and CDR2 SNEGSKA (reference sequence). This CDR3 comprises 14 residues. CDR3 nucleotides: TGCAGTGCTAGTTATGCGGGGGGAAACTACGAGCAGTACTTC. The encoded protein is CSASYAGGNYEQYF.

The chain employs TRBV28 and TRBJ1-1, with TRBD1 identical over 7 bases. The V and J ends lost 9 bases and 8 bases, in that order; junction bases with no gene match: 9. Germline CDR1 and CDR2: MDHEN and SYDVKM. The CDR3 covers 12 residues. The CDR3 DNA is TGTGCCAGTCCTTCAGGGACAGAGGAAGCTTTCTTT. Translating it yields CASPSGTEEAFF.

The chain is built from TRBV6-4 and TRBJ2-1; the D is unclear. Germline CDR1 and CDR2: MRHNA and SNTAGT. Deletions cut 0 bases from V and 1 base from J, with 7 bases between. The CDR3 covers 15 residues. The CDR3: CASSDSARSYNEQFF. In nucleotides, the CDR3 is TGTGCCAGCAGTGACTCGGCTCGGTCCTACAATGAGCAGTTCTTC.

This rearrangement joins TRBV5-1 to TRBJ2-7; the D is unclear. CDR1 and CDR2 from the germline V gene are SGHRS and YFSETQ. Trimming took off 1 base at V and 2 bases at J, with 10 bases between the two ends. The CDR3 runs to 14 residues. The CDR3 is CASSLSYLTYEQYF. The CDR3 bases are TGCGCCAGCAGCTTGTCGTATTTGACCTACGAGCAGTACTTC. The full variable domain, completed using reference TRBV5-1 and TRBJ2-7, is KAGVTQTPRYLIKTRGQQVTLSCSPISGHRSVSWYQQTPGQGLQFLFEYFSETQRNKGNFPGRFSGRQFSNSRSEMNVSTLELGDSALYLCASSLSYLTYEQYFGPGTRLTVT.

J is TRBJ1-4 and V is TRBV5-4, with a tentative D call TRBD1 (6 bases). From germline, CDR1 is SGHNT and CDR2 YYREEE (reference sequence). V gave up 4 bases and J gave up 6 bases, with 13 bases separating them. The CDR3 loop spans 14 amino acids. In DNA, the CDR3 is TGTGCCAGCAGCCCGACAGGAGGGGATGAAAAACTGTTTTTT. This codes for CASSPTGGDEKLFF.

V is TRBV5-1 and J is TRBJ2-7; D is ambiguous. V was trimmed by 5 bases and J by 6 bases, leaving 12 bases between them. The CDR3 contains 12 residues. Germline-derived CDR1 and CDR2 are SGHRS and YFSETQ. DNA of the CDR3: TGCGCCAGCAGGGATGTTCAGGTCGAGCAGTACTTC. Residues: CASRDVQVEQYF. The whole variable domain, remainder taken from reference TRBV5-1 and TRBJ2-7, is KAGVTQTPRYLIKTRGQQVTLSCSPISGHRSVSWYQQTPGQGLQFLFEYFSETQRNKGNFPGRFSGRQFSNSRSEMNVSTLELGDSALYLCASRDVQVEQYFGPGTRLTVT.

With regard to this clonotype: This may stem from a read error, because a much larger clone lies one nucleotide away. The J gene is TRBJ2-1, the V gene TRBV7-9, with 8 bases that match TRBD2. CDR3 length equals 15 residues. Trimming cost V 5 bases and J 5 bases; bases outside gene matches: 8. Germline V CDR1 and CDR2: SEHNR, FQNEAQ (reference sequence). The CDR3 here is CASSQNGGGNNEQFF. For the CDR3, the DNA is TGTGCCAGCAGCCAGAATGGCGGGGGGAACAATGAGCAGTTCTTC.

This clonotype was found many times. Compared with germline, one end of the junction differs, possibly owing to a read error. The chain has TRBV11-2 and TRBJ2-5, with D tentatively TRBD2 (5 bases). This CDR3 region has 13 residues. Germline assignment: CDR1 SGHAT and CDR2 FQNNGV. CDR3 DNA sequence: TGCGCCAGCAGCTTGGACTTGCAAGAGACCCAGTACTTC. This gives the protein CASSLDLQETQYF. Full variable domain (missing parts from reference TRBV11-2 and TRBJ2-5): EAGVAQSPRYKIIEKRQSVAFWCNPISGHATLYWYQQILGQGPKLLIQFQNNGVVDDSQLPKDRFSAERLKGVDSTLKIQPAKLEDSAVYLCASSLDLQETQYFGPGTRLLVL.

This chain links TRBV10-3 with TRBJ1-6; the match to TRBD1 covers 8 bases. Germline V CDR1 and CDR2: ENHRY, SYGVKD. This CDR3 comprises 17 residues. The J segment lost 0 bases and the V segment lost 11 bases, leaving 12 bases of the junction unmatched. This CDR3 reads CAPPQGAGNSYNSPLHF. For the CDR3, the DNA is TGTGCCCCCCCTCAGGGGGCAGGTAACTCCTATAATTCACCCCTCCACTTT.

The CDR3 nucleotides are TGCAGTGCTGGGGGGGCAGCGGGGGGGCCCCAAGAGACCCAGTACTTC. Protein product: CSAGGAAGGPQETQYF. This rearrangement joins TRBV20-1 to TRBJ2-5; 10 nucleotides line up with TRBD2. Germline lookup yields CDR1 DFQATT and CDR2 SNEGSKA (reference sequence). The V segment lost 5 bases and the J segment 1 base; nucleotides outside the gene matches: 10. This CDR3 is 16 amino acids long.

The chain employs TRBV27 and TRBJ2-1; 9 bases agree with TRBD1. The CDR3 is 15 residues long. The V and J ends lost 6 bases and 5 bases, in that order; junction bases with no gene match: 8. Per the germline V gene, CDR1 is MNHEY and CDR2 is SMNVEV (reference sequence). CDR3 loop: CASRMPGQGHNEQFF. As DNA, the CDR3 is TGTGCCAGCAGAATGCCGGGACAGGGACACAATGAGCAGTTCTTC.

The V and J genes are TRBV29-1 and TRBJ2-7; 8 nucleotides align to TRBD2. The tail of the sequence fits TRBJ2-5 better, so the J call may be wrong. CDR3 size: 13 residues. Germline V gives CDR1 SQVTM, CDR2 ANQGSEA. CDR3 sequence: CSVAGLGAETQYF. CDR3 bases: TGCAGCGTTGCGGGACTAGGAGCAGAGACCCAGTACTTC.

The chain employs TRBV6-5 and TRBJ2-1; D is uncertain. Germline V gives CDR1 MNHEY, CDR2 SVGAGI. The CDR3 totals 12 residues. Trimming left V 3 bases short and J 8 bases short, with 8 bases between. The CDR3 here is CASSYSDDEQFF. As DNA, the CDR3 is TGTGCCAGCAGTTATTCAGATGATGAGCAGTTCTTC.

This clonotype was observed a handful of times. This chain links TRBV29-1 with TRBJ2-5, with D possibly matching TRBD2 (5 bases). Germline loops: CDR1 SQVTM, CDR2 ANQGSEA. This CDR3 has 12 residues. Trimming took off 6 bases at V and 3 bases at J, with 11 bases between the two ends. For the CDR3, the DNA is TGCAGCGTGGGCCCGAGGGAAGAGACCCAGTACTTC. This encodes CSVGPREETQYF.

This chain links TRBV28 with TRBJ2-3; a weak D match, TRBD2 (5 bases). The CDR3 covers 15 residues. V lost 5 bases and J lost 0, with 12 bases in between. The germline V gene encodes CDR1 MDHEN and CDR2 SYDVKM. Written as DNA, the CDR3 is TGTGCCAGCAGTACTAGGGAAGGAAGCACAGATACGCAGTATTTT. It codes for CASSTREGSTDTQYF.

This clonotype has just a few counts. The chain recombines TRBV2 with TRBJ1-5, with 8 bases fitting TRBD1. J gave up 6 bases and V 6 bases, and 10 bases lay outside the gene matches. The V gene's germline CDR1 is SNHLY and CDR2 FYNNEI. The CDR3 contains 15 residues. The CDR3 loop reads CASRSGTGEVQPQHF. The CDR3 DNA reads as TGTGCCAGCAGGTCCGGGACAGGCGAGGTTCAGCCCCAGCATTTT.

The chain has TRBV6-1 and TRBJ1-2; TRBD1 matches at 8 bases. With V trimmed by 8 bases and J by 4 bases, 9 bases remained unmatched. The CDR3 runs to 14 residues. Germline assignment: CDR1 MNHNS and CDR2 SASEGT. This CDR3 is CASDMDRAAYGYTF. CDR3 in DNA: TGTGCCAGCGATATGGACAGGGCGGCCTATGGCTACACCTTC.

A note on this clonotype: A single base separates this from a much larger clone, so it may be a read error. The rearrangement uses TRBV5-1 and TRBJ2-7, with a tentative D call TRBD1 (6 bases). CDR3 length: 14 amino acids. The ends were cut back, 0 bases at V and 2 bases at J, with 9 bases in the middle. Looked up from germline, CDR1 is SGHRS and CDR2 is YFSETQ. The CDR3 region is CASSLARGTYEQYF. The CDR3, as DNA: TGCGCCAGCAGCTTGGCCAGGGGAACCTACGAGCAGTACTTC.